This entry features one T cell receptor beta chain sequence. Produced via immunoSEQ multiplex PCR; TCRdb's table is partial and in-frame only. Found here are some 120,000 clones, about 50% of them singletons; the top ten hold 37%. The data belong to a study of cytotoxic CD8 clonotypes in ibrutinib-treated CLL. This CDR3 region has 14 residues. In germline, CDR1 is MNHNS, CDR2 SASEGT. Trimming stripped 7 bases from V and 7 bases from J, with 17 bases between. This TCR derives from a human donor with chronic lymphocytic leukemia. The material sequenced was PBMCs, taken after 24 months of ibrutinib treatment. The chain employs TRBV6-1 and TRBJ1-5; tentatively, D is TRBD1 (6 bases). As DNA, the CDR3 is TGTGCCAGCACCTGGGGCCAGGGGAAACAGCCCCAGCATTTT. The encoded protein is CASTWGQGKQPQHF.